One sample yielded the 5 T cell receptor beta chains listed below, sequenced in a study of cytomegalovirus exposure and HLA in healthy donors. Sequenced by immunoSEQ multiplex PCR; TCRdb stores in-frame clones only, minus some. The sample shows more than 95,000 clones, 86% of them seen only once. Sequencing was carried out using PBMCs. The origin of the receptors is a woman under 30 in good health and CMV-seropositive.

The genes are TRBV4-1 and TRBJ2-1, with D uncertain. Germline V gives CDR1 MGHRA, CDR2 YSYEKL. CDR3 length equals 17 residues. The V and J ends lost 4 bases and 4 bases respectively, with 20 bases between them. DNA of the CDR3: TGCGCCAGCAGCCCGAGGAACTATAGGTCCCCGTACAATGAGCAGTTCTTC. Amino acid sequence: CASSPRNYRSPYNEQFF.

The chain uses TRBV29-1 and TRBJ2-5; D is undetermined. V gave up 6 bases and J gave up 5 bases, with 19 bases separating them. Germline V gene lookup returns CDR1 SQVTM and CDR2 ANQGSEA. The CDR3 spans 14 residues. The CDR3 sequence is CSVYKGPPGETQYF. The CDR3 DNA follows: TGCAGCGTCTATAAAGGTCCTCCCGGGGAGACCCAGTACTTC.

The chain uses TRBV5-4 and TRBJ2-5; TRBD2 matches at 7 bases. The CDR3 spans 14 residues. The germline V gene has CDR1 SGHNT and CDR2 YYREEE (reference sequence). V gave up 4 bases and J gave up 14 bases; unmatched junction bases: 17. CDR3 residues: CASSTTSASGAGYF. Written as DNA, the CDR3 is TGTGCCAGCAGCACAACATCTGCCAGCGGGGCGGGATACTTC.

The gene calls are TRBV6-1 and TRBJ1-1, with D tentatively TRBD1 (5 bases). CDR1 is MNHNS, CDR2 SASEGT, per germline. Trimming removed 6 bases from V and 1 base from J, with 9 bases in between. The CDR3 consists of 13 residues. For the CDR3, the DNA is TGTGCCAGCAGGTCTACAGGGAACACTGAAGCTTTCTTT. Translation gives CASRSTGNTEAFF.

This clone was counted a single time. The chain uses TRBV5-4 and TRBJ1-6; TRBD1 matches 8 bases. Per the germline V gene, CDR1 is SGHNT and CDR2 is YYREEE (reference sequence). This CDR3 region has 17 residues. The V and J ends lost 0 bases and 2 bases, in that order; junction bases with no gene match: 4. The CDR3, as DNA: TGTGCCAGCAGCTTGGGGCAGGGGGCCGCCTATAATTCACCCCTCCACTTT. Translating gives CASSLGQGAAYNSPLHF.